This TCR beta chain was recovered during a study of shared clonotypes between healthy human individuals. As to this clone: Its target is not known.

Replicate PCRs for sorted subsets used roughly 200 ng DNA; this equaled about 30,000 T cell genomes. The assay was immunoSEQ multiplex PCR, and TCRdb's table has in-frame clones only and misses some. This sample has 2 million or so clones; 95% occur once, and the top ten carry 0.1% to 0.15%. The CDR3 consists of 13 residues. The J segment lost 6 bases and the V segment lost 6 bases, leaving 7 bases of the junction unmatched. Germline values: CDR1 SQVTM, CDR2 ANQGSEA. Findings of the study overall: In the sorted subsets, rarefaction showed sequencing was incomplete despite large depth. Memory subsets generally showed smaller estimated richness than naive subsets did.

Donors, healthy HIV-negative adults, lacked recent acute infections or vaccinations. Sequencing used naive CD4+ T cells sorted from blood. The subset denotes: CD45RA+ positively selected. This sequence was found in a man younger than 35 in good health. The V gene is TRBV29-1, the J gene TRBJ2-2; 7 bases align to TRBD1. The CDR3 coding sequence is TGCAGCGTCTCGACAGGGTGGGCCGGGGAGCTGTTTTTT. Its protein product is CSVSTGWAGELFF.